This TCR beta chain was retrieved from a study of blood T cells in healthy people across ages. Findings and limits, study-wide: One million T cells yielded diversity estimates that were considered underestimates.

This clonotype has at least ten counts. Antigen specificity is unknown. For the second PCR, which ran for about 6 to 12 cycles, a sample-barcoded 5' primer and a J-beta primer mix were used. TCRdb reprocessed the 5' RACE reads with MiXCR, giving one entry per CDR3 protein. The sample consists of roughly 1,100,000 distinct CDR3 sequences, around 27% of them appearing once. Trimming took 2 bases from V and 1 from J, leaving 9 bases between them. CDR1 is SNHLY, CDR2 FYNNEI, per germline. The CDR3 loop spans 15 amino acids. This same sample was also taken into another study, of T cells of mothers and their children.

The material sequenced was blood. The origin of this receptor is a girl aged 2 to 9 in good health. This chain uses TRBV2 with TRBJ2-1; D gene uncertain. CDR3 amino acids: CASSERQASYNEQFF. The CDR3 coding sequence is TGTGCCAGCAGTGAACGGCAGGCTTCCTACAATGAGCAGTTCTTC. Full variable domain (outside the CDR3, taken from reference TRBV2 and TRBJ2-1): EPEVTQTPSHQVTQMGQEVILRCVPISNHLYFYWYRQILGQKVEFLVSFYNNEISEKSEIFDDQFSVERPDGSNFTLKIRSTKLEDSAMYFCASSERQASYNEQFFGPGTRLTVL.